This T cell receptor (beta chain) emerged from a study of tumor and adjacent non-tumor tissue in lung cancer. About the research overall: On average, productive TCRbeta reads reached about 4.4 million per sample.

This clonotype was seen many times. CDR3 size: 16 residues. CDR1 ENHRY and CDR2 SYGVKD come from the germline V gene. Trimming cost V 3 bases and J 5 bases; bases outside gene matches: 7. Three rounds of nested PCR, following a modified ARM-PCR protocol, produced the TCRbeta library. One entry per CDR3 protein results from TCRdb running MiXCR on the multiplex PCR reads. The sample lists under 100,000 distinct CDR3 sequences; about two thirds were seen once. The template was RNA from unsorted bulk tissue. The TCR comes from a woman aged 70-85 years with non-small cell lung cancer. The chain combines TRBV10-3 with TRBJ2-2; TRBD1 aligns across 9 bases. The sample comprised lung tumor tissue. The CDR3 is CAISDTGGARTGELFF. CDR3 DNA: TGTGCCATCAGTGATACAGGGGGCGCCCGGACCGGGGAGCTGTTTTTT.